This T cell receptor beta chain was sequenced for a study of shared T cell receptors in the human thymus. In germline, CDR1 is MNHEY, CDR2 SVGAGI. Trimming cost V 4 bases and J 4 bases, with 17 bases left between them. This CDR3 comprises 15 residues. Assay: immunoSEQ multiplex PCR; the TCRdb copy retains only in-frame clones and omits some. The sample shows 640,000 or so clones, about 89% of them seen only once. The sample was also linked to a second study, of human thymus T cells.

The origin of this receptor is a boy under two years old with a congenital heart defect. Sequencing was done on a sample of thymocytes. The chain couples TRBV6-5 to TRBJ2-7; tentatively, D is TRBD1 (7 bases). The CDR3 is CASSFTGEENYEQYF. The CDR3 DNA sequence: TGTGCCAGCAGTTTCACAGGGGAGGAGAATTACGAGCAGTACTTC.